The entry below describes one T cell receptor beta chain. Original data processing: Reference gene primer amplification gave nucleated cell count estimates. Using immunoSEQ multiplex PCR, the repertoire was profiled, and TCRdb retains in-frame clones only, with some absent. From that table come the V and J calls and clone size; the DNA was used to work out D and trimming. This sample has roughly 77,000 clones, with roughly 78% found just once. The data are from a study of blood T cell repertoires in COVID-19. Study-wide context: Samples representing acute and convalescent COVID-19 were sourced from the United States, Italy and Spain. T cells, B-cell-depleted T cells, or PBMCs provided the cDNA or gDNA that served as material.

V gave up 10 bases and J gave up 3 bases; unmatched junction bases: 6. The germline V gene encodes CDR1 WSHSY and CDR2 SAAADI. This CDR3 comprises 13 residues. This clonotype originated in a man in his sixties with active or convalescent COVID-19. The chain links TRBV10-2 to TRBJ2-7; the match to TRBD1 covers 10 bases. Sequenced: peripheral blood. This CDR3 is CATGTGALYEQYF. CDR3 nucleotides: TGCGCCACCGGGACAGGGGCCCTCTACGAGCAGTACTTC.